These 19 T cell receptor beta chains came from one sample sequenced in a study of T cell responses to AZD1222 COVID-19 vaccine (dated by TCRdb to the early 2020s). The sample's time point, from its label and the paper: about 28 days (+/-7) after the second vaccine dose. Receptors were amplified or captured by the immunoSEQ multiplex PCR assay. This is the immuneACCESS table as TCRdb keeps it, with only in-frame sequences that have V and J called. A part of the clones is gone; compared with another copy, unresolved V genes explain less than half, and the rest is unexplained. This sample has around 89,000 clones in its table, and around nine tenths of those were observed once. Of the sample, approximately 5% is held by the ten largest clones. Sequencing was performed on peripheral blood, taken 28 days after the second AZD1222 dose. All receptors come from an adult who received the AZD1222 COVID-19 vaccine.

J is TRBJ1-2 and V is TRBV6-5, with a possible D match to TRBD1 (5 bases). CDR3 length equals 13 residues. Deletions cut 11 bases from V and 8 bases from J, with 21 bases between. CDR1 and CDR2 from the germline V gene are MNHEY and SVGAGI. The CDR3 protein is CAVLQEAEGGYTF. The CDR3 DNA is TGTGCCGTGCTACAGGAGGCCGAGGGGGGCTACACCTTC.

The chain links TRBV19 to TRBJ1-3; no definite D call. This CDR3 is 15 amino acids long. CDR1 and CDR2 (germline): LNHDA, SQIVND (reference sequence). Trimming removed 3 bases at V and 0 bases at J, with 9 bases between. The CDR3: CASSMVRNSGNTIYF. CDR3 bases: TGTGCCAGTAGTATGGTCAGGAACTCTGGAAACACCATATATTTT.

The V call is TRBV11-2, the J call TRBJ1-1; D is unclear. CDR1 is SGHAT, CDR2 FQNNGV, per germline. Trimming took 1 base from V and 11 from J, leaving 14 bases between them. The length of the CDR3 is 13 residues. The CDR3, as DNA: TGTGCCAGCAGCTTAGTGTCCGCCCGAGAGGCTTTCTTT. Translating gives CASSLVSAREAFF.

In its sample, this clone was seen once. This chain uses TRBV10-3 with TRBJ2-3; tentatively, D is TRBD2 (5 bases). The V end was cut by 3 bases, the J end by 0 bases, with 10 bases between. This CDR3 has 15 residues. Germline CDR1 reads ENHRY; CDR2 reads SYGVKD. The CDR3 loop is CAISEGSPSTDTQYF. CDR3 sequence (DNA): TGTGCCATCAGTGAAGGGAGTCCTAGCACAGATACGCAGTATTTT.

This chain connects TRBV27 to TRBJ2-2, with 7 bases matching TRBD2. The CDR3 loop spans 16 amino acids. Germline lookup yields CDR1 MNHEY and CDR2 SMNVEV (reference sequence). The V segment lost 2 bases and the J segment 1 base; nucleotides outside the gene matches: 4. The CDR3 coding sequence is TGTGCCAGCAGTTTACCCTGGGGGGGGAACACCGGGGAGCTGTTTTTT. Amino acids: CASSLPWGGNTGELFF.

The genes are TRBV28 and TRBJ1-5; TRBD1 is a possible D gene (6 bases). The CDR3 is 15 amino acids. CDR1 and CDR2 from the germline V gene are MDHEN and SYDVKM. V lost 3 bases to trimming and J lost 2 bases, with 11 bases between them. The CDR3 sequence is CASSFASGGNQPQHF. The CDR3 nucleotides are TGTGCCAGCAGTTTCGCGTCAGGGGGCAATCAGCCCCAGCATTTT.

The chain recombines TRBV27 with TRBJ2-7; D gene uncertain. Trimming left V 2 bases short and J 6 bases short, with 5 bases between. The germline V gene has CDR1 MNHEY and CDR2 SMNVEV (reference sequence). This CDR3 contains 11 residues. The CDR3: CASSLEGEQYF. CDR3 sequence (DNA): TGTGCCAGCAGTTTAGAAGGCGAGCAGTACTTC.

The chain joins TRBV10-3 to TRBJ1-4; tentative D call: TRBD1 (5 bases). The CDR3 contains 14 residues. V lost 6 bases to trimming and J lost 0 bases, with 8 bases between them. Germline V gives CDR1 ENHRY, CDR2 SYGVKD. The CDR3 sequence is CAISEGTTNEKLFF. The CDR3 DNA is TGTGCCATCAGCGAGGGGACAACTAATGAAAAACTGTTTTTT.

V is TRBV12-5 and J is TRBJ1-1; D may be TRBD1 (5 bases). Germline V gene data show CDR1 as LGHNT and CDR2 as FRNRAP. The ends were cut back, 6 bases at V and 1 base at J, with 9 bases in the middle. The CDR3 contains 13 residues. In DNA, the CDR3 is TGTGCTAGTGGGATAACAGGGAACACTGAAGCTTTCTTT. This encodes CASGITGNTEAFF.

The chain is built from TRBV7-9 and TRBJ1-3, with D hard to call. This CDR3 contains 14 residues. V was pared by 5 bases and J by 0 bases, with 8 bases between. CDR1 and CDR2 (germline): SEHNR, FQNEAQ (reference sequence). The CDR3 sequence: CASSPQSSGNTIYF. DNA for the CDR3: TGTGCCAGCAGCCCACAGAGCTCTGGAAACACCATATATTTT. The entire variable domain, with the rest obtained from reference TRBV7-9 and TRBJ1-3, is as follows: DTGVSQNPRHKITKRGQNVTFRCDPISEHNRLYWYRQTLGQGPEFLTYFQNEAQLEKSRLLSDRFSAERPKGSFSTLEIQRTEQGDSAMYLCASSPQSSGNTIYFGEGSWLTVV.

The rearrangement links TRBV19 to TRBJ2-1; D is perhaps TRBD1 or TRBD2 (5 bases each). Germline CDR1 LNHDA, CDR2 SQIVND (reference sequence). The CDR3 has 15 residues. V dropped 7 bases and J dropped 0 bases, with 13 bases sitting between them. CDR3 region: CASTFVRGSYNEQFF. The CDR3 DNA sequence: TGTGCCAGTACTTTCGTGAGGGGCTCCTACAATGAGCAGTTCTTC.

The chain carries TRBV7-3 and TRBJ2-7; D is possibly TRBD1 or TRBD2 (5 bases each). The CDR3 has 18 amino acids. The germline gives CDR1 SGHTA, CDR2 FQGTGA. Trimming left V 5 bases short and J 2 bases short, with 25 bases between. Written as DNA, the CDR3 is TGTGCCAGCAGCAACCCTCTCTGGGCAGGGAGAATTCCCTACGAGCAGTACTTC. This translates into CASSNPLWAGRIPYEQYF.

This chain links TRBV11-2 with TRBJ2-1; 10 nucleotides agree with TRBD2. V lost 2 bases to trimming and J lost 5 bases; unmatched junction nucleotides: 9. The CDR3 loop spans 17 amino acids. The germline V gene has CDR1 SGHAT and CDR2 FQNNGV. CDR3 loop: CASSLTPAGGGHNEQFF. The CDR3, as DNA: TGTGCCAGCAGCTTAACCCCAGCGGGGGGGGGACACAATGAGCAGTTCTTC.

A word on this clone: The same CDR3 arises from other DNA sequences in this sample as well. The CDR3 DNA is TGTGCCAGCAGCTTGACCGTGAACACTGAAGCTTTCTTT. Translated: CASSLTVNTEAFF. V usage is TRBV5-5 and J usage is TRBJ1-1; no reliable D call. CDR3 length: 13 residues. Looked up from germline, CDR1 is SGHKS and CDR2 is YYEKEE (reference sequence). Trimming stripped 1 base from V and 0 bases from J, with 4 bases between.

This sequence joins TRBV7-2 and TRBJ1-4; D is ambiguous. The CDR3 runs 15 residues. The ends were cut back, 6 bases at V and 7 bases at J, with 18 bases in the middle. Germline V CDR1 and CDR2: SGHTA, FQGNSA. The DNA for the CDR3 is TGTGCCAGCAGTCGTCGGTTTGATTCGGGTGAAAAACTGTTTTTT. Its translation is CASSRRFDSGEKLFF.

The chain combines TRBV5-1 with TRBJ1-2; TRBD1 is a possible D gene (5 bases). The CDR3 has 14 amino acids. In germline, CDR1 is SGHRS, CDR2 YFSETQ. Deletions cut 4 bases from V and 3 bases from J, with 13 bases between. CDR3 in DNA: TGCGCCAGCAGCCCTAGTCAGGGACACTATGGCTACACCTTC. This codes for CASSPSQGHYGYTF.

V gene TRBV7-2 combines with J gene TRBJ1-1, with unresolved D. CDR3 length: 14 amino acids. Germline V gene sequence: CDR1 SGHTA, CDR2 FQGNSA. Trimming left V 5 bases short and J 0 bases short, with 10 bases between. CDR3 nucleotide sequence: TGTGCCAGCAGCGTCGGGAGGATGAACACTGAAGCTTTCTTT. Translation: CASSVGRMNTEAFF.

V gene TRBV5-6 combines with J gene TRBJ1-2; D unclear. V lost 5 bases, J lost 4 bases, and 12 bases lay in between. CDR1 and CDR2 from the germline V gene are SGHDT and YYEEEE. CDR3 size: 13 residues. As DNA, the CDR3 is TGTGCCAGCAGACACCCAAATCTCTATGGCTACACCTTC. Translation gives CASRHPNLYGYTF.

V usage is TRBV4-1 and J usage is TRBJ1-1; unclear D gene. V lost 0 bases to trimming and J lost 3 bases, with 11 bases between them. Germline V lookup: CDR1 MGHRA, CDR2 YSYEKL. This CDR3 region has 15 residues. The chain's CDR3 is CASSQDGVGDTEAFF. The CDR3 nucleotides are TGCGCCAGCAGCCAAGATGGGGTTGGGGACACTGAAGCTTTCTTT.